One and the same sample provided the 26 T cell receptor beta chains below, sequenced in a study of siplizumab effects on memory and regulatory T cells. The table came from immunoSEQ multiplex PCR; TCRdb's copy has only in-frame clones and leaves some out. Here the sample spans around 100,000 clones, more than 85% being singletons. The sample comprised CD4+ T cells sorted from blood. All receptors come from a human donor in good health.

This sequence joins TRBV9 and TRBJ1-6; D is unresolved. CDR1 is SGDLS, CDR2 YYNGEE, per germline. Trimming took 4 bases from V and 5 from J, leaving 16 bases between them. The CDR3 totals 16 residues. CDR3 nucleotide sequence: TGTGCCAGCAGCCCAGACCGGGGATCCAATAATTCACCCCTCCACTTT. It encodes CASSPDRGSNNSPLHF.

This chain joins TRBV27 and TRBJ1-2; no definite D call. This CDR3 contains 14 residues. Trimming stripped 3 bases from V and 4 bases from J, with 12 bases between. From germline, CDR1 is MNHEY and CDR2 SMNVEV (reference sequence). CDR3 loop: CASSFSRKTYGYTF. In DNA form, the CDR3 reads TGTGCCAGCAGTTTTTCCAGGAAGACCTATGGCTACACCTTC.

In its sample, this clone was seen once. The chain joins TRBV5-6 to TRBJ2-7; weak D call: TRBD2 (5 bases). CDR3 size: 13 residues. Germline CDR1 is SGHDT and CDR2 is YYEEEE. V dropped 3 bases and J dropped 0 bases, with 7 bases sitting between them. Written as DNA, the CDR3 is TGTGCCAGCAGCTCAGGAGGCTCCTACGAGCAGTACTTC. Its translation: CASSSGGSYEQYF.

V and J are TRBV5-6 and TRBJ2-1; 7 positions match TRBD2. This CDR3 contains 16 residues. Germline CDR1 is SGHDT and CDR2 is YYEEEE. V trimming: 4 bases; J trimming: 4 bases; junction bases outside the gene matches: 11. In DNA form, the CDR3 reads TGTGCCAGCAGCCGTGAGCGGGGCCCGGCTTACAATGAGCAGTTCTTC. Encoded protein: CASSRERGPAYNEQFF. Full variable domain (rest looked up from reference TRBV5-6 and TRBJ2-1): DAGVTQSPTHLIKTRGQQVTLRCSPKSGHDTVSWYQQALGQGPQFIFQYYEEEERQRGNFPDRFSGHQFPNYSSELNVNALLLGDSALYLCASSRERGPAYNEQFFGPGTRLTVL.

The chain has TRBV6-4 and TRBJ1-6; a possible D gene is TRBD1 (5 bases). This CDR3 is built from 17 residues. Between the trimmed V and J ends, which lost 3 bases and 4 bases, there was a span of 16 bases. Germline V lookup: CDR1 MRHNA, CDR2 SNTAGT. The CDR3 is CASSEIRGIIYNSPLHF. In nucleotides, the CDR3 is TGTGCCAGCAGTGAGATTAGGGGTATCATATATAATTCACCCCTCCACTTT.

The V gene is TRBV7-7, the J gene TRBJ2-2, with unresolved D. There are 14 residues in the CDR3. V lost 1 base, J lost 5 bases, and 8 bases lay in between. CDR1 and CDR2 from the germline V gene are SSHAT and FNYEAQ (reference sequence). In DNA, the CDR3 is TGTGCCAGCAGCTTAGGGGTGGAAACCGGGGAGCTGTTTTTT. It specifies CASSLGVETGELFF.

The rearrangement uses TRBV18 and TRBJ2-7; 10 nucleotides agree with TRBD1. CDR3 length: 14 residues. CDR1 is KGHSH and CDR2 is LQKENI in the germline V gene. V trimming: 3 bases; J trimming: 6 bases; junction bases outside the gene matches: 5. CDR3 region: CASSPGTGVGEQYF. CDR3 coding DNA: TGTGCCAGCTCACCCGGGACAGGGGTGGGCGAGCAGTACTTC.

This rearrangement joins TRBV7-3 to TRBJ2-3, with D tentatively TRBD1 or TRBD2 (6 bases each). CDR1 and CDR2 from the germline V gene are SGHTA and FQGTGA. Between the trimmed V and J ends, which lost 2 bases and 4 bases, there was a span of 22 bases. The CDR3 consists of 18 residues. The CDR3 reads CASSLGPGVFGGADTQYF. The CDR3, as DNA: TGTGCCAGCAGCTTAGGGCCAGGGGTCTTCGGCGGGGCAGATACGCAGTATTTT.

This chain uses TRBV2 with TRBJ1-3; D possibly corresponds to TRBD1 (6 bases). Germline assignment: CDR1 SNHLY and CDR2 FYNNEI. Trimming took off 4 bases at V and 9 bases at J, with 16 bases between the two ends. CDR3 length equals 14 residues. The CDR3 loop reads CASSVYSTRGTIYF. CDR3 nucleotide sequence: TGTGCCAGCAGTGTTTACAGTACCAGGGGCACCATATATTTT.

This sequence joins TRBV5-1 and TRBJ2-7, with D tentatively TRBD1 or TRBD2 (5 bases each). This CDR3 contains 16 residues. Germline CDR1 and CDR2: SGHRS and YFSETQ. Trimming stripped 4 bases from V and 4 bases from J, with 21 bases between. The CDR3 DNA is TGCGCCAGCAGCCGGGACCGGGCAGGCGATCTTTACGAGCAGTACTTC. Its protein product is CASSRDRAGDLYEQYF.

The rearrangement links TRBV9 to TRBJ2-3; a possible D gene is TRBD1 (5 bases). The germline V gene has CDR1 SGDLS and CDR2 YYNGEE. Trimming took 5 bases from V and 3 from J, leaving 10 bases between them. The CDR3 spans 13 residues. The CDR3 loop reads CASRYPGTDTQYF. CDR3 nucleotide sequence: TGTGCCAGCAGGTATCCAGGGACAGATACGCAGTATTTT.

Concerning this clone: Other DNA sequences in the sample encode the same CDR3. The CDR3 loop is CASSENTGELFF. CDR3 coding DNA: TGTGCCAGCTCCGAGAACACCGGGGAGCTGTTTTTT. The chain links TRBV18 to TRBJ2-2; D remains ambiguous. V dropped 6 bases and J dropped 1 base, with 3 bases sitting between them. The germline CDR1 and CDR2 sequences are KGHSH and LQKENI. The CDR3 is made up of 12 amino acids.

The V and J genes are TRBV9 and TRBJ2-1, with 7 bases matching TRBD2. The CDR3 sequence is 17 residues long. CDR1 SGDLS and CDR2 YYNGEE come from the germline V gene. The J segment lost 4 bases and the V segment lost 4 bases, leaving 14 bases of the junction unmatched. The chain's CDR3 is CASSPRGRGLGYNEQFF. In DNA, the CDR3 is TGTGCCAGCAGCCCCCGGGGGAGGGGCCTGGGATACAATGAGCAGTTCTTC.

The rearrangement links TRBV28 to TRBJ2-7; 10 bases align to TRBD2. There are 16 residues in the CDR3. The V segment lost 1 base and the J segment 2 bases; nucleotides outside the gene matches: 5. Germline V gene lookup returns CDR1 MDHEN and CDR2 SYDVKM. The CDR3 is CASSLSASGGAYEQYF. CDR3 DNA: TGTGCCAGCAGTTTATCCGCCAGCGGGGGGGCCTACGAGCAGTACTTC.

This clone is a singleton in its sample. This sequence joins TRBV11-3 and TRBJ2-5; 8 bases fit TRBD2. Trimming removed 3 bases from V and 3 bases from J; junction bases left unmatched: 6. Germline CDR1 is SGHNT and CDR2 is YENEEA. The CDR3 runs 15 residues. The CDR3 sequence: CASSFGTREKETQYF. Written as DNA, the CDR3 is TGTGCCAGCAGCTTCGGGACTAGGGAAAAAGAGACCCAGTACTTC.

The rearrangement joins TRBV13 to TRBJ2-5, with a weak D call TRBD1 (5 bases). The end of the DNA is better explained by TRBJ2-7, so the J call may be wrong. The CDR3 runs 16 residues. Per the germline V gene, CDR1 is PRHDT and CDR2 is FYEKMQ (reference sequence). This chain's CDR3 is CASSSRTTAPTYEQYF. In DNA form, the CDR3 reads TGTGCCAGCAGCTCTAGGACAACCGCTCCCACCTACGAGCAGTACTTC.

The chain uses TRBV18 and TRBJ1-5; the D gene is possibly TRBD1 (5 bases). This CDR3 is built from 15 residues. V shed 1 base and J shed 3 bases, with 10 bases lying between them. Germline CDR1 and CDR2: KGHSH and LQKENI. As DNA, the CDR3 is TGTGCCAGCTCACCACGGGGAGGGGTCAATCAGCCCCAGCATTTT. Protein: CASSPRGGVNQPQHF. The full variable domain, rest sourced from reference TRBV18 and TRBJ1-5, is NAGVMQNPRHLVRRRGQEARLRCSPMKGHSHVYWYRQLPEEGLKFMVYLQKENIIDESGMPKERFSAEFPKEGPSILRIQQVVRGDSAAYFCASSPRGGVNQPQHFGDGTRLSIL.

This sequence joins TRBV6-5 and TRBJ1-5, with D tentatively TRBD1 (6 bases). This CDR3 has 15 residues. V was clipped by 6 bases and J by 0 bases, with 12 bases between them. The germline V gene has CDR1 MNHEY and CDR2 SVGAGI. The CDR3 protein is CASSTQGGSNQPQHF. As DNA, the CDR3 is TGTGCCAGCAGCACACAGGGAGGTAGCAATCAGCCCCAGCATTTT.

V gene TRBV4-2 combines with J gene TRBJ2-3, with 12 bases lining up with TRBD2. The junction had 7 bases not matched to a gene; V was cut back by 4 bases and J by 2 bases. CDR1 is LGHNA and CDR2 is YNFKEQ in the germline V gene. The CDR3 consists of 17 residues. The CDR3, as DNA: TGTGCCAGCAGCCCCCGGACTAGCGGGGAATACACAGATACGCAGTATTTT. This gives the protein CASSPRTSGEYTDTQYF.

The chain recombines TRBV27 with TRBJ2-1; possibly TRBD1 for D (6 bases). The CDR3 is 17 amino acids. V was clipped by 10 bases and J by 0 bases, with 22 bases between them. CDR1 MNHEY and CDR2 SMNVEV come from the germline V gene (reference sequence). The CDR3 here is CAIPPPTGTYSYNEQFF. The CDR3 DNA sequence: TGTGCCATCCCTCCCCCTACAGGGACGTACTCCTACAATGAGCAGTTCTTC.

The CDR3 coding sequence is TGTGCCAGTAGTATTCGGGGGAAAGGGAATGGCTACACCTTC. This translates into CASSIRGKGNGYTF. The chain employs TRBV19 and TRBJ1-2; D might be TRBD1 (5 bases). CDR1 LNHDA and CDR2 SQIVND come from the germline V gene (reference sequence). Trimming left V 3 bases short and J 6 bases short, with 14 bases between. This CDR3 is 14 amino acids long.

The V and J genes are TRBV5-1 and TRBJ2-1; unclear D gene. Trimming removed 4 bases from V and 7 bases from J, with 9 bases in between. The CDR3 sequence is 12 residues long. Germline CDR1 is SGHRS and CDR2 is YFSETQ. The CDR3 DNA follows: TGCGCCAGCAGCCCGGGCGAGAATGAGCAGTTCTTC. Translation: CASSPGENEQFF.

This clone was detected only once. This sequence joins TRBV6-6 and TRBJ1-5, with D possibly matching TRBD1 (5 bases). The germline CDR1 and CDR2 sequences are MNHNY and SVGAGI (reference sequence). The length of the CDR3 is 15 residues. V was cut by 6 bases and J by 3 bases, with 15 bases left in between. The CDR3 loop is CASRPPGLFNQPQHF. As DNA, the CDR3 is TGTGCCAGCAGACCGCCGGGGCTCTTCAATCAGCCCCAGCATTTT.

This clone was seen a few times. This chain uses TRBV9 with TRBJ1-3; 7 bases are a match to TRBD1. Germline-derived CDR1 and CDR2 are SGDLS and YYNGEE. The CDR3 has 14 amino acids. V lost 4 bases and J lost 6; bases outside the gene matches: 7. In nucleotides, the CDR3 is TGTGCCAGCAGCCAACAGGGGATGGAAAACACCATATATTTT. Translation gives CASSQQGMENTIYF. The full variable domain, completed using reference TRBV9 and TRBJ1-3, is DSGVTQTPKHLITATGQRVTLRCSPRSGDLSVYWYQQSLDQGLQFLIQYYNGEERAKGNILERFSAQQFPDLHSELNLSSLELGDSALYFCASSQQGMENTIYFGEGSWLTVV.

This clone was detected only once. The V gene is TRBV10-3, the J gene TRBJ2-7; 7 bases fit TRBD1. This CDR3 region has 15 residues. Per germline, CDR1 ENHRY and CDR2 SYGVKD. V was clipped by 7 bases and J by 1 base; unmatched bases: 10. The CDR3 region is CAIMRVGTDSYEQYF. CDR3 in DNA: TGTGCCATCATGCGGGTAGGGACAGATTCCTACGAGCAGTACTTC.

The V and J genes are TRBV15 and TRBJ2-6; a weak D match, TRBD2 (5 bases). This CDR3 region has 16 residues. V lost 0 bases and J lost 2, with 8 bases in between. Germline lookup yields CDR1 LNHNV and CDR2 YYDKDF (reference sequence). CDR3: CATSRDRGTGANVLTF. In DNA form, the CDR3 reads TGTGCCACCAGCAGAGATCGAGGGACTGGGGCCAACGTCCTGACTTTC.